This entry describes one TCR beta chain. The CDR3 is made up of 14 amino acids. Germline V gene sequence: CDR1 LNHNV, CDR2 YYDKDF (reference sequence). Trimming took 0 bases from V and 5 from J, leaving 11 bases between them. CD8 cells classed as naive were CD45RO-negative and positively selected for CCR7, excluding terminally differentiated effector memory CD45RA+ cells. This sample was included in a study of shared clonotypes between healthy human individuals. Some clones are missing from TCRdb's copy, which holds only in-frame ones; the method was immunoSEQ multiplex PCR. The sample has around 1.9 million clones, about 93% seen once; the top ten hold about 1.5%.

The genes are TRBV15 and TRBJ2-7; no definite D call. The source of this sequence is a man younger than 35 in good health. Some clones in this sample may be carry-over from other donors' samples. What was sequenced was naive CD8+ T cells from PBMCs. The CDR3 is CATSRDAVRDEQYF. CDR3 nucleotides: TGTGCCACCAGCAGAGATGCCGTTCGGGACGAGCAGTACTTC.